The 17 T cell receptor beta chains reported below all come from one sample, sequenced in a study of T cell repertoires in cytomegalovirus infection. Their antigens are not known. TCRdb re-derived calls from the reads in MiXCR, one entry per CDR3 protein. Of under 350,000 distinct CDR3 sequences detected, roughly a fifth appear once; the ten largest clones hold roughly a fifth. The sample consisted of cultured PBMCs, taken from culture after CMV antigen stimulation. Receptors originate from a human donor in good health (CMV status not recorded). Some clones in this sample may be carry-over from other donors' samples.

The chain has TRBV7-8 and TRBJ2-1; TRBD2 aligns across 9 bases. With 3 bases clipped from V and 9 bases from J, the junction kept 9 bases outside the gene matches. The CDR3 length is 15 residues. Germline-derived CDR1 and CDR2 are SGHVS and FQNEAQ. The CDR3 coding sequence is TGTGCCAGCAGCTTTCCTTTAGCGGGAGCGGGTGAGCAGTTCTTC. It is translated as CASSFPLAGAGEQFF. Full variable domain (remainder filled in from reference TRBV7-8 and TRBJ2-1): GAGVSQSPRYKVAKRGQDVALRCDPISGHVSLFWYQQALGQGPEFLTYFQNEAQLDKSGLPSDRFFAERPEGSVSTLKIQRTQQEDSAVYLCASSFPLAGAGEQFFGPGTRLTVL.

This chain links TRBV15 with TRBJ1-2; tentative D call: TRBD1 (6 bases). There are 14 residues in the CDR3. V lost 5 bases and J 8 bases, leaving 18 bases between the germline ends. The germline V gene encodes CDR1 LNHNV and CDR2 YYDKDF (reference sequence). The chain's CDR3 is CATSGTKQGKGYTF. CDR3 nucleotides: TGTGCCACCAGCGGAACGAAACAGGGTAAAGGCTACACCTTC. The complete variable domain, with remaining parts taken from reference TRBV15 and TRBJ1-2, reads DAMVIQNPRYQVTQFGKPVTLSCSQTLNHNVMYWYQQKSSQAPKLLFHYYDKDFNNEADTPDNFQSRRPNTSFCFLDIRSPGLGDTAMYLCATSGTKQGKGYTFGSGTRLTVV.

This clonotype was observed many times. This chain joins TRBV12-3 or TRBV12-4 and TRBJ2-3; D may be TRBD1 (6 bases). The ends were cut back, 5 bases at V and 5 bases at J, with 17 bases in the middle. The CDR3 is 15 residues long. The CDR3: CASSTDRRIQDTQYF. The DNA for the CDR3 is TGTGCCAGCAGTACAGACAGGAGAATACAAGATACGCAGTATTTT.

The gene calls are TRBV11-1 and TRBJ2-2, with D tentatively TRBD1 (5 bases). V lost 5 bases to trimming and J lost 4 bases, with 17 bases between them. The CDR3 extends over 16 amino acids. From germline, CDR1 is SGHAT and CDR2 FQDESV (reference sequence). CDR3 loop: CASSPRPQGSTGELFF. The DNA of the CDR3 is TGTGCCAGCAGCCCAAGGCCCCAGGGAAGCACCGGGGAGCTGTTTTTT.

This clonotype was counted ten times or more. CDR3 residues: CASSLGTGHDTQYF. The CDR3 coding sequence is TGTGCCAGCAGCTTAGGGACAGGCCACGATACGCAGTATTTT. The rearrangement uses TRBV7-2 and TRBJ2-3, with 7 bases aligning to TRBD1. This CDR3 spans 14 amino acids. Germline CDR1 and CDR2: SGHTA and FQGNSA. V gave up 1 base and J gave up 6 bases; unmatched junction bases: 4.

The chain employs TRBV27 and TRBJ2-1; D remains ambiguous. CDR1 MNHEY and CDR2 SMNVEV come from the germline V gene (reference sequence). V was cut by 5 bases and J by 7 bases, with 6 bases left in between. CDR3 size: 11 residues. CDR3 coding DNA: TGTGCCAGCAGTATGGTTAATGAGCAGTTCTTC. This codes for CASSMVNEQFF.

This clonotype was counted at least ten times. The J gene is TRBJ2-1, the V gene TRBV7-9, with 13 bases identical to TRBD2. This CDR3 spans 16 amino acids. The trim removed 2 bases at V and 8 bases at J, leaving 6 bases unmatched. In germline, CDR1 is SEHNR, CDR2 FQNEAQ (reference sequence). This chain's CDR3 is CASSLRTSGRRDEQFF. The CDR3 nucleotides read TGTGCCAGCAGCTTACGGACTAGCGGGAGAAGAGATGAGCAGTTCTTC.

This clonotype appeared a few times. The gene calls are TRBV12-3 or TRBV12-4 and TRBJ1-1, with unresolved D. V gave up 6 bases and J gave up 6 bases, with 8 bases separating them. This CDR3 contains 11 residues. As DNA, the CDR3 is TGTGCCAGCAGGGGGTTGTCTGAAGCTTTCTTT. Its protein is CASRGLSEAFF.

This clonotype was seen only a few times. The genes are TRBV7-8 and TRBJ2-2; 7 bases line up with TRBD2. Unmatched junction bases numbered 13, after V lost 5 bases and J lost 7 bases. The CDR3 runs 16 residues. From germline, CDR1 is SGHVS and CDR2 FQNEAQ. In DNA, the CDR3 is TGTGCCAGCAGCCCACGACGGGGGGAGCGGATCGGGGAGCTGTTTTTT. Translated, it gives CASSPRRGERIGELFF.

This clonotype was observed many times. CDR3 region: CASSLAEGPGTDTQYF. CDR3 coding DNA: TGTGCCAGCAGCTTAGCGGAGGGGCCGGGCACAGATACGCAGTATTTT. This chain uses TRBV7-2 with TRBJ2-3; the D gene is possibly TRBD2 (6 bases). Trimming stripped 0 bases from V and 1 base from J, with 11 bases between. Germline V gene lookup returns CDR1 SGHTA and CDR2 FQGNSA. This CDR3 spans 16 amino acids.

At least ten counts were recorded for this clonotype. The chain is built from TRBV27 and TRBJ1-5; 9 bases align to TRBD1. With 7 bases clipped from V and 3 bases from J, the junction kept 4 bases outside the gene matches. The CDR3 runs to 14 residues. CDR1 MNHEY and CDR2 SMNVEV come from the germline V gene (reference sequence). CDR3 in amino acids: CASNTGGLNQPQHF. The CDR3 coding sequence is TGTGCCAGCAACACAGGGGGCCTCAATCAGCCCCAGCATTTT.

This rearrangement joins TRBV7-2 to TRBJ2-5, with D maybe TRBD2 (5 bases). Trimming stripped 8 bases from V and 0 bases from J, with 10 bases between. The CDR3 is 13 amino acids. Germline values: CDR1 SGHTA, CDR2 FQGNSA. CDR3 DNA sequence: TGTGCCAGCGCTGGGAGTAACCAAGAGACCCAGTACTTC. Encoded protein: CASAGSNQETQYF.

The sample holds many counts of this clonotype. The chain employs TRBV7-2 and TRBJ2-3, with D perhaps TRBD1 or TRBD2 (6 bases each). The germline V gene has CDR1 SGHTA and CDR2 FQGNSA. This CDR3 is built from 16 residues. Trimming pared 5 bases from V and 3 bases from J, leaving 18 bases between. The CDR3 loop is CASSLGGSVRTDTQYF. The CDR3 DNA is TGTGCCAGCAGCCTAGGGGGGAGCGTTAGAACAGATACGCAGTATTTT.

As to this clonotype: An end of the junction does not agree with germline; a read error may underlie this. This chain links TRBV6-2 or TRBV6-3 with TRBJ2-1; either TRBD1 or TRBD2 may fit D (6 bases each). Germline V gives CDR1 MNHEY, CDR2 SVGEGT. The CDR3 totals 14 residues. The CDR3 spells CASSPVWGDNVQFF. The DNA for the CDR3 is TGTGCCAGCAGCCCCGTGTGGGGGGACAATGTGCAGTTCTTC.

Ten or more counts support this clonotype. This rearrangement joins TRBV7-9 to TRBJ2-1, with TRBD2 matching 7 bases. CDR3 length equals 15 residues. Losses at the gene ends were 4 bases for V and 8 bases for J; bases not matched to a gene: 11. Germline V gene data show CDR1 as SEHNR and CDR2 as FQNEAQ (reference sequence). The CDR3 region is CASSSNGTTRHEQFF. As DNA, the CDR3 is TGTGCCAGCAGCTCGAACGGGACTACTCGCCATGAGCAGTTCTTC.

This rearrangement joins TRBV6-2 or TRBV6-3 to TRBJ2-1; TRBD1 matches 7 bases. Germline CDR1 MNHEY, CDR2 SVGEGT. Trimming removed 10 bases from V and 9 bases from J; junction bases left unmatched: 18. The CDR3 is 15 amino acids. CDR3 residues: CANTDPAGGGSEQFF. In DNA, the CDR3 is TGTGCCAACACCGACCCAGCAGGGGGTGGGAGTGAGCAGTTCTTC.

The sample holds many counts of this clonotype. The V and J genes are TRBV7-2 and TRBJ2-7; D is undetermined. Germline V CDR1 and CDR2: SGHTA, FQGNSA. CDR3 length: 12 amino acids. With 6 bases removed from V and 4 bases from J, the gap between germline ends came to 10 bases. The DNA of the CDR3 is TGTGCCAGCAGTTTCGGATTATACGAGCAGTACTTC. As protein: CASSFGLYEQYF.